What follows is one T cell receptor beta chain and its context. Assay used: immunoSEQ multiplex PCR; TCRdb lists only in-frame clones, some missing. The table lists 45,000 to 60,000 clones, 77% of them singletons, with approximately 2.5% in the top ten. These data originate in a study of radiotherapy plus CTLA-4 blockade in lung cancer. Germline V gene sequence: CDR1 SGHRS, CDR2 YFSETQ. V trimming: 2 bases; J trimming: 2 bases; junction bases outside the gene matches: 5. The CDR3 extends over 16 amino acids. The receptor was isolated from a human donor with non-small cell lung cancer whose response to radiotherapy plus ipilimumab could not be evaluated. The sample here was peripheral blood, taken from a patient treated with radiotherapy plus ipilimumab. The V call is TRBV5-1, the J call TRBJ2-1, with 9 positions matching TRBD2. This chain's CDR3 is CASSFGLAGTYNEQFF. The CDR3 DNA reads TGCGCCAGCAGCTTTGGGCTAGCGGGGACCTACAATGAGCAGTTCTTC. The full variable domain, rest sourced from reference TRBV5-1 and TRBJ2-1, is KAGVTQTPRYLIKTRGQQVTLSCSPISGHRSVSWYQQTPGQGLQFLFEYFSETQRNKGNFPGRFSGRQFSNSRSEMNVSTLELGDSALYLCASSFGLAGTYNEQFFGPGTRLTVL.